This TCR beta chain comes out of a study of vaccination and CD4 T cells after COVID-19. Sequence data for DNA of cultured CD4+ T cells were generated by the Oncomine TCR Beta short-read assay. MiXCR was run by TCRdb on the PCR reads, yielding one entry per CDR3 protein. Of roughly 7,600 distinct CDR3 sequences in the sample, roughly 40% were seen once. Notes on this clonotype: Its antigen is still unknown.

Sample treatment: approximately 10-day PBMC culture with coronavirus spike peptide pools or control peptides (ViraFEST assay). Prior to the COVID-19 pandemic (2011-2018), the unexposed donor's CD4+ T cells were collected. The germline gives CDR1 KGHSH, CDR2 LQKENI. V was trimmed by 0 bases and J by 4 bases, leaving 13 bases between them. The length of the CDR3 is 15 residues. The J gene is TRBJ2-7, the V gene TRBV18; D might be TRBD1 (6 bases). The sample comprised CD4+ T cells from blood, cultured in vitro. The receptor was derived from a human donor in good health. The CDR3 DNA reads TGTGCCAGCTCACCACCCTCCCAGGGGACGTACGAGCAGTACTTC. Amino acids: CASSPPSQGTYEQYF. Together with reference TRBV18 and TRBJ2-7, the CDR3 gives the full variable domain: NAGVMQNPRHLVRRRGQEARLRCSPMKGHSHVYWYRQLPEEGLKFMVYLQKENIIDESGMPKERFSAEFPKEGPSILRIQQVVRGDSAAYFCASSPPSQGTYEQYFGPGTRLTVT.